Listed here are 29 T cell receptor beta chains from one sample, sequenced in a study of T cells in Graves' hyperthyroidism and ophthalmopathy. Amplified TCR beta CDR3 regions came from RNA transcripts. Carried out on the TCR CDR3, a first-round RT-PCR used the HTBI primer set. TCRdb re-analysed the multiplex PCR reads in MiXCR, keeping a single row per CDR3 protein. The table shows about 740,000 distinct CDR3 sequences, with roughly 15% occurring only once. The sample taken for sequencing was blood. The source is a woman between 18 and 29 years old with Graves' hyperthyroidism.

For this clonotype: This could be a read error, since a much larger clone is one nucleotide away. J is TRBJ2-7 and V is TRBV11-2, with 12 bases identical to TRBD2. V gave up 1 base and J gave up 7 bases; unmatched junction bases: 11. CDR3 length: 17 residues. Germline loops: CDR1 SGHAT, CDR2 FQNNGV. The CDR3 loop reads CASSLGLAGVVHNEQYF. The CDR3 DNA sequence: TGTGCCAGCAGCTTAGGACTAGCGGGAGTCGTCCACAATGAGCAGTACTTC. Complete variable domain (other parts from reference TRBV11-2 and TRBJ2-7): EAGVAQSPRYKIIEKRQSVAFWCNPISGHATLYWYQQILGQGPKLLIQFQNNGVVDDSQLPKDRFSAERLKGVDSTLKIQPAKLEDSAVYLCASSLGLAGVVHNEQYFGPGTRLTVT.

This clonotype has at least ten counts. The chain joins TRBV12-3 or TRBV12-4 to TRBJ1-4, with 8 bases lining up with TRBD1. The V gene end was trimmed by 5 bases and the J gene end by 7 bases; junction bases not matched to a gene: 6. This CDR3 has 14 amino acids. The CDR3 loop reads CASSLTGVSEKLFF. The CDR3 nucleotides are TGTGCCAGCAGTCTGACAGGGGTCAGTGAAAAACTGTTTTTT.

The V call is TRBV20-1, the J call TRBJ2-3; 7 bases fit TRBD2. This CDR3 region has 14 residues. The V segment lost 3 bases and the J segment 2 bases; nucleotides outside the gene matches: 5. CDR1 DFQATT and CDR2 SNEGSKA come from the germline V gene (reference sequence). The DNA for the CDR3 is TGCAGTGCTAGGACAGCGGGACCCACAGATACGCAGTATTTT. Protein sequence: CSARTAGPTDTQYF.

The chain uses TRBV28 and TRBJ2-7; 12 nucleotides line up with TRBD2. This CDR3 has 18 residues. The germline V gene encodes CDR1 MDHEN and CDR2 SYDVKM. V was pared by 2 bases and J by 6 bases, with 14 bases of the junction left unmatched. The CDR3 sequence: CASSLRWTSGNPSSEQYF. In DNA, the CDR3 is TGTGCCAGCAGTTTACGATGGACTAGCGGGAATCCCTCTTCCGAGCAGTACTTC.

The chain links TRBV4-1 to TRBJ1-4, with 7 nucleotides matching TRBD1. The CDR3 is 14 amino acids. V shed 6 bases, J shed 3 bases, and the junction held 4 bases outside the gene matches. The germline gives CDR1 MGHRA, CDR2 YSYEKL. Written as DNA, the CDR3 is TGCGCCAGCAGACAGGGGATGGCTAATGAAAAACTGTTTTTT. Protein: CASRQGMANEKLFF.

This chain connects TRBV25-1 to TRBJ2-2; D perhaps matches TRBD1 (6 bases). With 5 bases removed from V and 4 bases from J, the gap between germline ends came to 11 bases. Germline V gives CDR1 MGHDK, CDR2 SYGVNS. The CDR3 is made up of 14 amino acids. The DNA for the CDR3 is TGTGCCAGCAGTATTACAGGGACCACCGGGGAGCTGTTTTTT. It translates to CASSITGTTGELFF.

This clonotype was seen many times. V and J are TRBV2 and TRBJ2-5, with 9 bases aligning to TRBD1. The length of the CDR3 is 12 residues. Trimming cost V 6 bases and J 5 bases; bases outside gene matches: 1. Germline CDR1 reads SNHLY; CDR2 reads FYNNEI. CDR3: CASSGQGETQYF. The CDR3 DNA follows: TGTGCCAGCAGCGGACAGGGGGAGACCCAGTACTTC.

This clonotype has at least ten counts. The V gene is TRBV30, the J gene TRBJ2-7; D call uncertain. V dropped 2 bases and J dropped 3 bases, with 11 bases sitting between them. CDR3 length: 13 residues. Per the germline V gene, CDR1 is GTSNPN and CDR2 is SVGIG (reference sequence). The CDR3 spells CAWSRVGYYEQYF. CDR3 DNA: TGTGCCTGGAGTAGGGTAGGGTACTACGAGCAGTACTTC. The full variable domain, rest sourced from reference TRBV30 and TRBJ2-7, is SQTIHQWPATLVQPVGSPLSLECTVEGTSNPNLYWYRQAAGRGLQLLFYSVGIGQISSEVPQNLSASRPQDRQFILSSKKLLLSDSGFYLCAWSRVGYYEQYFGPGTRLTVT.

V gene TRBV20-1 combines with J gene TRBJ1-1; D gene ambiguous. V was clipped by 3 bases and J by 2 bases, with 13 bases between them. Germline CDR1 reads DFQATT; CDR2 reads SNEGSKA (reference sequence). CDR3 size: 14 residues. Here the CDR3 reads CSASHIGYNTEAFF. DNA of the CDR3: TGCAGTGCTAGTCACATCGGATATAACACTGAAGCTTTCTTT.

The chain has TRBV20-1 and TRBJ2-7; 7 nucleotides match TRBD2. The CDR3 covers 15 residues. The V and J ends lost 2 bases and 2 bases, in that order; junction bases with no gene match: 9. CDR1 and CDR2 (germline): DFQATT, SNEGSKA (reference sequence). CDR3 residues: CSARSGSGTPYEQYF. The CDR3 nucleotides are TGCAGTGCTAGATCGGGGAGCGGGACCCCCTACGAGCAGTACTTC.

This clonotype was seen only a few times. CDR3 residues: CASSLQSAQETQYF. DNA for the CDR3: TGCGCCAGCAGCTTGCAGTCAGCTCAAGAGACCCAGTACTTC. V usage is TRBV5-1 and J usage is TRBJ2-5, with D hard to call. The germline V gene encodes CDR1 SGHRS and CDR2 YFSETQ. This CDR3 has 14 residues. Trimming removed 1 base from V and 2 bases from J, with 9 bases in between. Using reference TRBV5-1 and TRBJ2-5 for the parts outside the CDR3, the full variable domain is KAGVTQTPRYLIKTRGQQVTLSCSPISGHRSVSWYQQTPGQGLQFLFEYFSETQRNKGNFPGRFSGRQFSNSRSEMNVSTLELGDSALYLCASSLQSAQETQYFGPGTRLLVL.

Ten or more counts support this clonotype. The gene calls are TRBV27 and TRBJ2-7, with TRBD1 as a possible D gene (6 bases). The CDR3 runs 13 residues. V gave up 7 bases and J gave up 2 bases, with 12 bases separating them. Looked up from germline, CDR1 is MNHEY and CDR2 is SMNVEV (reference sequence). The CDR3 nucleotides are TGTGCCAGCAAAAACCAGGGGCCCTACGAGCAGTACTTC. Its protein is CASKNQGPYEQYF.

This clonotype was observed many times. The CDR3 nucleotides are TGCAGTGCTACGAAGGACAGGGGAGGGGAAAAACTGTTTTTT. Translated: CSATKDRGGEKLFF. J is TRBJ1-4 and V is TRBV20-1; 9 bases are shared with TRBD1. The V gene end was trimmed by 4 bases and the J gene end by 8 bases; junction bases not matched to a gene: 8. There are 14 residues in the CDR3. CDR1 and CDR2 (germline): DFQATT, SNEGSKA (reference sequence).

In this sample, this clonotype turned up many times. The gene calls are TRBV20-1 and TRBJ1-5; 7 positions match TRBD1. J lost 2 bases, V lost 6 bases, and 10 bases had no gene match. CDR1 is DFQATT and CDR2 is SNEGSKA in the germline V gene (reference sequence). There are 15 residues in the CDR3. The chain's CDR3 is CSAIKGAGGNQPQHF. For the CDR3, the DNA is TGCAGTGCCATAAAGGGGGCAGGGGGCAATCAGCCCCAGCATTTT.

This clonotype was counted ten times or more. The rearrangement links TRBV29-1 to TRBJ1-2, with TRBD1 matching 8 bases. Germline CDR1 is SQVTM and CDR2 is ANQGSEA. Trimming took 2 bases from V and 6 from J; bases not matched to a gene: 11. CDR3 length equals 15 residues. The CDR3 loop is CSVERGRRTGHGYTF. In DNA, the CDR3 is TGCAGCGTTGAACGGGGGCGTAGGACAGGGCATGGCTACACCTTC.

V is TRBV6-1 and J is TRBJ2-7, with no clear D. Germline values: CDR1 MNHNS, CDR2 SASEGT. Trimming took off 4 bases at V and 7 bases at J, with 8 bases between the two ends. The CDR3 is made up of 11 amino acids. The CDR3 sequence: CASSAKTEQYF. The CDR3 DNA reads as TGTGCCAGCAGTGCCAAGACTGAGCAGTACTTC.

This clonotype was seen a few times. CDR3 region: CASSPGTSGPWNQPQHF. In nucleotides, the CDR3 is TGTGCCAGCAGCCCAGGGACCTCAGGCCCTTGGAATCAGCCCCAGCATTTT. The chain carries TRBV7-9 and TRBJ1-5, with a possible D match to TRBD1 (5 bases). Germline CDR1 and CDR2: SEHNR and FQNEAQ (reference sequence). Trimming shortened V by 5 bases and J by 4 bases, and 21 bases separated the two germline ends. The CDR3 spans 17 residues.

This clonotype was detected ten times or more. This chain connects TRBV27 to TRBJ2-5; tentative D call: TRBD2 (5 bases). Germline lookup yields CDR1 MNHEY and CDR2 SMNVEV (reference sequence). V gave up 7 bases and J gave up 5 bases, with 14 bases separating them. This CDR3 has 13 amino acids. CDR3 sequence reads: CASTTAGGETQYF. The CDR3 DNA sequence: TGTGCCAGCACCACAGCTGGCGGGGAGACCCAGTACTTC.

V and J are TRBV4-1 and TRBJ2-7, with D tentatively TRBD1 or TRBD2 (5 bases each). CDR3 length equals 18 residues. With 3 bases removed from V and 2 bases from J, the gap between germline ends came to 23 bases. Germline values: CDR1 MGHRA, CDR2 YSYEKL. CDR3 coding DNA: TGCGCCAGCAGCCACAGGGTCATCCAGGGTAGAGGGCCCTACGAGCAGTACTTC. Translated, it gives CASSHRVIQGRGPYEQYF.

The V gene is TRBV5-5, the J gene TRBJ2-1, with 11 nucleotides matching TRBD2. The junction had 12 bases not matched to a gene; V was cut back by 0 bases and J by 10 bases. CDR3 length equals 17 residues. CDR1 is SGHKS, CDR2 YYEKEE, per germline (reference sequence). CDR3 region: CASSLDILAGGFREQFF. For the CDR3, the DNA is TGTGCCAGCAGCTTGGATATTCTAGCGGGAGGTTTCCGGGAGCAGTTCTTC.

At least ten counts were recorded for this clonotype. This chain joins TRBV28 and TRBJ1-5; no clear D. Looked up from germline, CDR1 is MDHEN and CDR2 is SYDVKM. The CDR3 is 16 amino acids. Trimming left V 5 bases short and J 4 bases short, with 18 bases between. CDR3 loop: CASSTLVADLNQPQHF. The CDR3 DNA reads TGTGCCAGCAGTACACTCGTGGCAGACCTGAATCAGCCCCAGCATTTT.

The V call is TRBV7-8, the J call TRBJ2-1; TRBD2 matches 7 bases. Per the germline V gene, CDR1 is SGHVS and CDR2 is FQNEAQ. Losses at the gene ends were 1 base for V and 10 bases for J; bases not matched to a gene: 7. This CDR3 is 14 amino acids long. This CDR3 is CASSLVRGRGEQFF. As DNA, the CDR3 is TGTGCCAGCAGCTTAGTACGCGGGAGAGGGGAGCAGTTCTTC.

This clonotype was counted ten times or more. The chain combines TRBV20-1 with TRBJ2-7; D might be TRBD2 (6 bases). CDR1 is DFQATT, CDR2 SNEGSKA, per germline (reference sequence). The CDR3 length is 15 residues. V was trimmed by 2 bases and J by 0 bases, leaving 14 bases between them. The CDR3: CSARLPGLNSYEQYF. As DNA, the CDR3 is TGCAGTGCTAGACTTCCGGGACTGAACTCCTACGAGCAGTACTTC.

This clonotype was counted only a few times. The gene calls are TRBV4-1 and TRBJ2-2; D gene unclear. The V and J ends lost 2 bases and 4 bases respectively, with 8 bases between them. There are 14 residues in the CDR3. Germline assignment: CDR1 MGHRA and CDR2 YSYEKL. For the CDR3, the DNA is TGCGCCAGCAGCCAACCCGGACGCACCGGGGAGCTGTTTTTT. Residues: CASSQPGRTGELFF.

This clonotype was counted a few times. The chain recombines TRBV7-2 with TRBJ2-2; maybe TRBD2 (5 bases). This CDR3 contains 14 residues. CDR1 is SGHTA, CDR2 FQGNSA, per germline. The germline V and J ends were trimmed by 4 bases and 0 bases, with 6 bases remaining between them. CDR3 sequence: CASSSGTNTGELFF. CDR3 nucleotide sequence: TGTGCCAGCAGCTCCGGGACGAACACCGGGGAGCTGTTTTTT.

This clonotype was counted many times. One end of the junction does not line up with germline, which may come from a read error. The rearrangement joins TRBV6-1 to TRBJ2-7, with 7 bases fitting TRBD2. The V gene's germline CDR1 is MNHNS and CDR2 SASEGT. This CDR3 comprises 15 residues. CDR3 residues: CASSERPSGLYEQYF. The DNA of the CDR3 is TGTGCCAGCAGTGAACGGCCTAGCGGTCTCTACGAACAGTACTTC.

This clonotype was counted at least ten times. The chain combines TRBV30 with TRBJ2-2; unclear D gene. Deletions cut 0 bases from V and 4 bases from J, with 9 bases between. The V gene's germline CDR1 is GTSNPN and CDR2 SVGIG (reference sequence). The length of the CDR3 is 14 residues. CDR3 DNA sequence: TGTGCCTGGAGTGTATACAGCCGCACCGGGGAGCTGTTTTTT. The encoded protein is CAWSVYSRTGELFF.

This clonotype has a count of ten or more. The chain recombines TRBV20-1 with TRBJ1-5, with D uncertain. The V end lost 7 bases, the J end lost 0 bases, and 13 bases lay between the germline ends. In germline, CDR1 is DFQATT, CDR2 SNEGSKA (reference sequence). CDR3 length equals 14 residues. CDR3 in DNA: TGCAGTGTTCCCGGACGGTATAGCAATCAGCCCCAGCATTTT. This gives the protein CSVPGRYSNQPQHF.

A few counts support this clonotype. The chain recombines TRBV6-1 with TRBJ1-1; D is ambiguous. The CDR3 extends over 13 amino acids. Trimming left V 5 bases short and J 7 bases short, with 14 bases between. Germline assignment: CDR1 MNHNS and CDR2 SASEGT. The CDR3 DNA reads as TGTGCCAGCAGTCTAGCCGGCGGCGGTGAAGCTTTCTTT. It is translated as CASSLAGGGEAFF.